This is a list of T cell receptor beta chains from one sample in a study of blood T cell repertoires in COVID-19. Clones were read by immunoSEQ multiplex PCR, and TCRdb kept only the in-frame ones, dropping some. The data contain 150,000 to 200,000 clones, roughly 80% of them seen just once; the ten biggest clones take up around 5.2%. Material: PBMCs or T cells enriched from blood (not recorded which). The receptors shown here come from a woman aged 55-75 years with acute COVID-19. The CDR3 runs from the conserved cysteine through the conserved F or W. A D gene is named only where the DNA matches it firmly.

CDR3: CASSISLAGDDKNTGELFF; J: TRBJ2-2; V: TRBV19; D: TRBD2
CDR3: CASRRGTGGGYTF; J: TRBJ1-2; V: TRBV19; D: NA
CDR3: CASKGPTGERDF; J: TRBJ1-3; V: TRBV12-3/TRBV12-4; D: NA
CDR3: CASSQDDTSGSRETQYF; J: TRBJ2-5; V: TRBV4-1; D: TRBD2
CDR3: CSASSGDYGYTF; J: TRBJ1-2; V: TRBV20-1; D: NA
CDR3: CAISPGLAGVNEQFF; J: TRBJ2-1; V: TRBV10-3; D: TRBD2
CDR3: CASARPLAGENTGELFF; J: TRBJ2-2; V: TRBV7-8; D: TRBD2
CDR3: CAISETGLAREQYF; J: TRBJ2-7; V: TRBV10-3; D: TRBD2
CDR3: CSAGGRDKNEKLFF; J: TRBJ1-4; V: TRBV29-1; D: NA
CDR3: CASRRTSGGMRNQETQYF; J: TRBJ2-5; V: TRBV5-4; D: TRBD2
CDR3: CAARSWINQPQHF; J: TRBJ1-5; V: TRBV6-5; D: NA
CDR3: CATSYGGGGGNTIYF; J: TRBJ1-3; V: TRBV15; D: NA
CDR3: CASSWAIATNEKLFF; J: TRBJ1-4; V: TRBV3-1/TRBV3-2; D: NA
CDR3: CASRRQGSYGYTF; J: TRBJ1-2; V: TRBV12-3/TRBV12-4; D: TRBD1
CDR3: CASSPAGGTEAFF; J: TRBJ1-1; V: TRBV7-9; D: NA
CDR3: CASSLMQGRNTEAFF; J: TRBJ1-1; V: TRBV7-8; D: NA
CDR3: CASSLTSGRAGELFF; J: TRBJ2-2; V: TRBV18; D: TRBD2
CDR3: CASSSGGSAFF; J: TRBJ1-1; V: TRBV12-3/TRBV12-4; D: NA
CDR3: CASSPQGATDTQYF; J: TRBJ2-3; V: TRBV27; D: TRBD1
CDR3: CASSTGTTTDTQYF; J: TRBJ2-3; V: TRBV19; D: TRBD2
CDR3: CASSARLAGGLQSNEQFF; J: TRBJ2-1; V: TRBV9; D: TRBD2
CDR3: CASSPRLAGEIGELFF; J: TRBJ2-2; V: TRBV18; D: TRBD2
CDR3: CASSKAGGTNYGYTF; J: TRBJ1-2; V: TRBV25-1; D: NA
CDR3: CASSATETRIEQYF; J: TRBJ2-7; V: TRBV2; D: NA
CDR3: CASSPGETSGVDNEQFF; J: TRBJ2-1; V: TRBV5-1; D: TRBD2
CDR3: CASSFEGWGTDTGELFF; J: TRBJ2-2; V: TRBV5-4; D: NA
CDR3: CAIRGTGGYGYTF; J: TRBJ1-2; V: TRBV10-3; D: NA
CDR3: CASSLIGDGYTF; J: TRBJ1-2; V: TRBV4-2; D: NA
CDR3: CASSDKRDYNEQFF; J: TRBJ2-1; V: TRBV2; D: NA
CDR3: CASRPGGSSSPLHF; J: TRBJ1-6; V: TRBV28; D: NA
CDR3: CASSRTGIGYTF; J: TRBJ1-2; V: TRBV27; D: TRBD1